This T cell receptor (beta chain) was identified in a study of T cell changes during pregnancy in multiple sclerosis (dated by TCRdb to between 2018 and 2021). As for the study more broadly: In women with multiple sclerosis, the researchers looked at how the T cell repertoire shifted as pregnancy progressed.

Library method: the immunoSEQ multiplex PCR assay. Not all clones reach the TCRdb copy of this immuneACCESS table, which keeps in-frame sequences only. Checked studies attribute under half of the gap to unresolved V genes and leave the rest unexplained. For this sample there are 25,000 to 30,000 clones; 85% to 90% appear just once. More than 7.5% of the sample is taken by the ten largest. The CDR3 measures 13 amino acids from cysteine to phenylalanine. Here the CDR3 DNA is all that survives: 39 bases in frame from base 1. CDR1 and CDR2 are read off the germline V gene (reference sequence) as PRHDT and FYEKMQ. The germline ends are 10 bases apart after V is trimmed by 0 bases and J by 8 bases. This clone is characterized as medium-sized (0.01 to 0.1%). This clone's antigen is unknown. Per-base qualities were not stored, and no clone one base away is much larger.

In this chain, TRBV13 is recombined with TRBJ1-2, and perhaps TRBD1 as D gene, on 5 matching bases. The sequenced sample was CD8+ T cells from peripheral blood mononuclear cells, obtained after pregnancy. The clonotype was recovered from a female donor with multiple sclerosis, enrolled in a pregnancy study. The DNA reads TGTGCCAGCAGCTTAGGACAGGTGTTGGGCTACACCTTC. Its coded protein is CASSLGQVLGYTF.